This entry concerns a single T cell receptor (beta chain). The sample belongs to a study of blood T cell repertoires in COVID-19. Sequencing was performed with immunoSEQ multiplex PCR; in TCRdb, only in-frame clones are kept and a portion is missing. The sample lists fewer than 100,000 clones, roughly 83% occurring once. V dropped 4 bases and J dropped 7; count of bases not matched to a gene: 9. The CDR3 sequence is 15 residues long. In germline, CDR1 is SGHNT, CDR2 YYREEE (reference sequence). Sample: peripheral blood. This receptor was identified in a human donor in a cohort sampled during active COVID-19. The rearrangement uses TRBV5-4 and TRBJ1-4, with 8 bases fitting TRBD1. Here the CDR3 reads CASSPTGRGREKLFF. CDR3 in DNA: TGTGCCAGCAGCCCTACCGGCAGGGGGCGTGAAAAACTGTTTTTT.